The source of this T cell receptor (beta chain) is a study of T-cell memory formation after mild COVID-19. Across the whole study: Largely, TCR clusters stayed within a single donor. Study-level points and caveats: Mainly CM and EM harbored the contracting CD4+ clones; mainly EMRA harbored the CD8+ ones. Some responding clones appeared in pre-infection memory, suggesting cross-reactive memory joined.

This clonotype came up a few times. What it binds is not known. 5'RACE with constant-segment primers yielded barcoded, UMI-tagged TCR alpha and TCR beta cDNA libraries. One entry per CDR3 protein results from TCRdb running MiXCR on the 5' RACE reads. The sample contains about 400,000 distinct CDR3 sequences, under 25% of which appear only once. This CDR3 is 13 amino acids long. Trimming removed 2 bases from V and 4 bases from J, with 12 bases in between. Germline CDR1 and CDR2: SQVTM and ANQGSEA. This receptor was taken from an adult woman who had mild COVID-19 (a few samples of this study predate the infection). Cell type and time point are not known. The material sequenced was PBMCs or a T cell subset sorted from them (not recorded which). This chain joins TRBV29-1 and TRBJ2-7; D possibly corresponds to TRBD2 (6 bases). The CDR3 DNA follows: TGCAGCGTTGAATGGGTCGGGGGTTACGAGCAGTACTTC. Translating gives CSVEWVGGYEQYF.